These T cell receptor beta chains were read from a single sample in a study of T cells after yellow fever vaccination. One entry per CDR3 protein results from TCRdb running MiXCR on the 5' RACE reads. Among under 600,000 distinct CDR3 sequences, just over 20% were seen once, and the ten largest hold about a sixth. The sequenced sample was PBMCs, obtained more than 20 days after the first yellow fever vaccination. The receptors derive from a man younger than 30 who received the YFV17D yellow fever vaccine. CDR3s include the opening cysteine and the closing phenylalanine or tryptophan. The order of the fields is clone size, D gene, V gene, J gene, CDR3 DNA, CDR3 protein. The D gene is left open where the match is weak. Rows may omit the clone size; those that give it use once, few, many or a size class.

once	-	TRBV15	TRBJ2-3	TGTGCCACCAGCAGAAACAGAGGGTCCACAGATACGCAGTATTTT	CATSRNRGSTDTQYF
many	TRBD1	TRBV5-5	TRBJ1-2	TGTGCCAGCAGCTTGTCAGGGGGCGGCTACACCTTC	CASSLSGGGYTF
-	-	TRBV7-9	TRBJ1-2	TGTGCCAGCAGTTTGCAGGGAGCTCGGGGCTACACCTTC	CASSLQGARGYTF
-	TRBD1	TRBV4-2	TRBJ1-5	TGTGCCAGCAGCTTCGACAGGGTGATGAGCAATCAGCCCCAGCATTTT	CASSFDRVMSNQPQHF
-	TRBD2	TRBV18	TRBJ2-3	TGTGCCAGCTCACCCCTTATACCTAGCGGGGGATCAGATACGCAGTATTTT	CASSPLIPSGGSDTQYF
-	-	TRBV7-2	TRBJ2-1	TGTGCCAGCAGCTCCTCCGGCACCTACAATGAGCAGTTCTTC	CASSSSGTYNEQFF
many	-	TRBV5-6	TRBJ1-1	TGTGCCAGCAGCTTAGGTAGCACTGAAGCTTTCTTT	CASSLGSTEAFF
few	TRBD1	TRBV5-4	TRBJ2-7	TGTGCCAGCAGCGACAGGGGGCGCGACGACTACTTC	CASSDRGRDDYF
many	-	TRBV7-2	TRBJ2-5	TGTGCCAGCAGCTTAGAGGTTGGGCAGACCCAGTACTTC	CASSLEVGQTQYF
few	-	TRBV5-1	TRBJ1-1	TGCGCCAGCAAATTAGTGGGGAAGAACACTGAAGCTTTCTTT	CASKLVGKNTEAFF
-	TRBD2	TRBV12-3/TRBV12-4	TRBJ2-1	TGTGCCAGCAGTAGGACTAGCGGACACAATGAGCAGTTCTTC	CASSRTSGHNEQFF
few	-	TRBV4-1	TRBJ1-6	TGCGCCAGCAGCCAATCAATGGGACTGACATATTCACCCCTCCACTTT	CASSQSMGLTYSPLHF
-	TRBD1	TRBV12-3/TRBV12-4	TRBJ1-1	TGTGCCAGCAGTTACCTGACAGGGGGAAACACTGAAGCTTTCTTT	CASSYLTGGNTEAFF
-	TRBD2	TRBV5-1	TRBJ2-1	TGCGCCAGCAGCATGACTAGCGGACACAATGAGCAGTTCTTC	CASSMTSGHNEQFF
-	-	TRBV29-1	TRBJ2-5	TGCAGCGTATCGACAGTGGTAGAGACCCAGTACTTC	CSVSTVVETQYF
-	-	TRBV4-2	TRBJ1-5	TGTGCCAGCAGCCCCCGGGGAAATAGCAATCAGCCCCAGCATTTT	CASSPRGNSNQPQHF
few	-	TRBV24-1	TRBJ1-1	TGTGCCACCAGTGATCCTAGGGAGATCGCTTTCTTT	CATSDPREIAFF
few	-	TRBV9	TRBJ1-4	TGTGCCAGCAGCCCCGACCCACCGGGCTATGAAAAACTGTTTTTT	CASSPDPPGYEKLFF
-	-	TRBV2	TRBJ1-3	TGTGCCAGCGAGGGGCTCGGGGGAAACACCATATATTTT	CASEGLGGNTIYF
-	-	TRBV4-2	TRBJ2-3	TGTGCCATCAGCCCTGGGCCGGCAGGGGGCACAGATACGCAGTATTTT	CAISPGPAGGTDTQYF
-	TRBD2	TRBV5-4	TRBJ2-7	TGTGCCAGCAGCGAAGGGACTAGCGGGGAGCAGTACTTC	CASSEGTSGEQYF
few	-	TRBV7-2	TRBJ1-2	TGTGCCAGCAGCTTAATGATAAGGGCCGGGGACCTGTATGGCTACACCTTC	CASSLMIRAGDLYGYTF
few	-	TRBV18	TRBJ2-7	TGTGCCAGCTCACCACCGGCCAGTTCCTACGAGCAGTACTTC	CASSPPASSYEQYF
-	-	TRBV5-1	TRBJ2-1	TGCGCCAGCAGCTTGGCCTTGCGCAGCTCCTACAATGAGCAGTTCTTC	CASSLALRSSYNEQFF
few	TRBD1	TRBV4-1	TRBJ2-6	TGCGCCAGCAGCCAAGGGAGACAGGGGGCATCTGGGGCCAACGTCCTGACTTTC	CASSQGRQGASGANVLTF
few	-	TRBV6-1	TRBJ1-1	TGTGCCAGCATCCTACGGAGGGCCATCAACACTGAAGCTTTCTTT	CASILRRAINTEAFF
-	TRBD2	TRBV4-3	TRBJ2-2	TGCGCCAGCAGCCAAGATGACTGGACTAGCGGTACCGGGGAGCTGTTTTTT	CASSQDDWTSGTGELFF
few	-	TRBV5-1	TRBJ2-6	TGCGCCAGCAGTGACAGGTTCTCTGGGGCCAACGTCCTGACTTTC	CASSDRFSGANVLTF
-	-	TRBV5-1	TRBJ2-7	TGCGCCAGCAGCTTGGCCGAATATGGCACTCGGTACGAGCAGTACTTC	CASSLAEYGTRYEQYF
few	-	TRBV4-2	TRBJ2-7	TGTGCCAGCAGCCAAGATTTGGTAGACTCCTACGAGCAGTACTTC	CASSQDLVDSYEQYF
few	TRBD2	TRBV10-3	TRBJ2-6	TGTGCCATCAGACAATCTCCAGCGGGGGAGTGGAGTGGGGCCAACGTCCTGACTTTC	CAIRQSPAGEWSGANVLTF
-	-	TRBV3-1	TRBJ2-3	TGTGCCAGCAGCCCGCCCACGGATCAGTTCCCCACAGATACGCAGTATTTT	CASSPPTDQFPTDTQYF
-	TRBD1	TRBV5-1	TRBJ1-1	TGCGCCAGCAGGAGAGACAGGGGGCCTGAAGCTTTCTTT	CASRRDRGPEAFF
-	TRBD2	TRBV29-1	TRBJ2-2	TGCAGCGTTGAAAGTAGCGGGGGGCCCACCGGGGAGCTGTTTTTT	CSVESSGGPTGELFF
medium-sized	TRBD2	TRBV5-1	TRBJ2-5	TGCGCCAGCAGTAACCTAGCGGGGGGGGAAGAGACCCAGTACTTC	CASSNLAGGEETQYF
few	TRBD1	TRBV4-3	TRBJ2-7	TGCGCCAGCAGCCAAGAGGCGGACAGGGTCTACGAGCAGTACTTC	CASSQEADRVYEQYF
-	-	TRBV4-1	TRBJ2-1	TGCGCCAGCAGCCAATTCGGAAGTAGACCGAACAATGAGCAGTTCTTC	CASSQFGSRPNNEQFF
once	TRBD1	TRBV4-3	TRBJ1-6	TGCGCCAGCAGCCAAGATCTTTCCGGGACAGGGGATTCACCCCTCCACTTT	CASSQDLSGTGDSPLHF